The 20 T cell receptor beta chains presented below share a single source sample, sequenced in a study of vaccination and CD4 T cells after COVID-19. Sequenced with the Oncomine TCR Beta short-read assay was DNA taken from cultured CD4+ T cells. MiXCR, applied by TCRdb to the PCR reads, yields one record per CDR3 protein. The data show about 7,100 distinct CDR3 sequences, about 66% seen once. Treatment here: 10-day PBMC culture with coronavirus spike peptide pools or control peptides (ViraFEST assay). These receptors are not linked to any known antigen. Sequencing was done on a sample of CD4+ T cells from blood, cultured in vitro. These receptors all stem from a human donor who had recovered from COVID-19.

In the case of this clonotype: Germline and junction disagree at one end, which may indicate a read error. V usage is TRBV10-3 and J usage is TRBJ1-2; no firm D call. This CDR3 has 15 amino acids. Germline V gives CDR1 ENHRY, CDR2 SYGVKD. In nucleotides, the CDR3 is TGTGCCAGCAGTGAATTCTCAGGCCGTCTCTATGGCTACACCTTC. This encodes CASSEFSGRLYGYTF.

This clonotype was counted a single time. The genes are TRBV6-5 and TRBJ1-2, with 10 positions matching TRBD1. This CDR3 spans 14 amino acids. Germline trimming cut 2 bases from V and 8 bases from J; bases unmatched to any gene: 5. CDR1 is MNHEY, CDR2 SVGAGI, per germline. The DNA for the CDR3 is TGTGCCAGCAGTTACCAAGGACAGGGGGAAGGCTACACCTTC. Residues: CASSYQGQGEGYTF.

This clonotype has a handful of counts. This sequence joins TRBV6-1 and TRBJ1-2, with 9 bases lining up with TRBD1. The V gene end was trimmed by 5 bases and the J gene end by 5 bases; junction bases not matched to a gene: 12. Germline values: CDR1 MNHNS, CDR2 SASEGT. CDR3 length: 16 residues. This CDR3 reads CASSPSTGGGRYGYTF. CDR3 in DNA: TGTGCCAGCAGTCCGTCGACAGGGGGGGGAAGGTATGGCTACACCTTC.

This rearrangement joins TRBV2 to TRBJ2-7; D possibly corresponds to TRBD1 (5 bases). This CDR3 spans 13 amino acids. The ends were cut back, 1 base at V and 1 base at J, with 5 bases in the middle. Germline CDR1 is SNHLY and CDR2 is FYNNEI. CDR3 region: CASSEDRSYEQYF. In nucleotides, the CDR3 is TGTGCCAGCAGTGAAGACAGGTCCTACGAGCAGTACTTC.

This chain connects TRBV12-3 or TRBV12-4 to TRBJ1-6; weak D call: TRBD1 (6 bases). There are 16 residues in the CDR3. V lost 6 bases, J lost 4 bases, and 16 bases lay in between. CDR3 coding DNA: TGTGCCAGCAGCTTGGGGGCGGGGAGATATAATTCACCCCTCCACTTT. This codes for CASSLGAGRYNSPLHF.

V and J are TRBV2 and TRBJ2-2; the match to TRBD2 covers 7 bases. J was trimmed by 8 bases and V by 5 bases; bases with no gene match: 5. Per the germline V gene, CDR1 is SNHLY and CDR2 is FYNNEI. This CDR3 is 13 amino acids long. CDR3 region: CASSRLAGGELFF. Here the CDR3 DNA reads TGTGCCAGCAGTCGACTAGCAGGGGGGGAGCTGTTTTTT.

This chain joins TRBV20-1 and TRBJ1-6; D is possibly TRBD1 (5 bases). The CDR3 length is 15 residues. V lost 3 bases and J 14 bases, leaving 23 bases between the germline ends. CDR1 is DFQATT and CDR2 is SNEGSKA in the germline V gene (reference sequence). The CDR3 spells CSARPLTAGLSALHF. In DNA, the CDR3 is TGCAGTGCTAGGCCCCTGACAGCCGGACTATCGGCCCTCCACTTT.

The CDR3 DNA reads TGCAGTGCTAGAGATCGCGACCGGGGGGGAGGCTACACCTTC. It codes for CSARDRDRGGGYTF. V and J are TRBV20-1 and TRBJ1-2, with a possible D match to TRBD1 (5 bases). This CDR3 has 14 residues. V dropped 0 bases and J dropped 8 bases, with 16 bases sitting between them. The germline CDR1 and CDR2 sequences are DFQATT and SNEGSKA (reference sequence).

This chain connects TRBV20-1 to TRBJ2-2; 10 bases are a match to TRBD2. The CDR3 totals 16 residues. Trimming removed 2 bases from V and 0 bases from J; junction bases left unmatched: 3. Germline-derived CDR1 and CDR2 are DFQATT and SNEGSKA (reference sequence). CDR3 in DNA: TGCAGTGCTAGACTAGCGGGGGCCTCGAACACCGGGGAGCTGTTTTTT. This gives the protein CSARLAGASNTGELFF.

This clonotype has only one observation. CDR3 in amino acids: CSAKRDRTNYGYTF. The CDR3 DNA sequence: TGCAGTGCAAAGCGGGACAGAACTAACTATGGCTACACCTTC. This sequence joins TRBV20-1 and TRBJ1-2; 7 nucleotides align to TRBD1. V was clipped by 6 bases and J by 0 bases; unmatched bases: 7. CDR3 length equals 14 residues. Germline loops: CDR1 DFQATT, CDR2 SNEGSKA (reference sequence).

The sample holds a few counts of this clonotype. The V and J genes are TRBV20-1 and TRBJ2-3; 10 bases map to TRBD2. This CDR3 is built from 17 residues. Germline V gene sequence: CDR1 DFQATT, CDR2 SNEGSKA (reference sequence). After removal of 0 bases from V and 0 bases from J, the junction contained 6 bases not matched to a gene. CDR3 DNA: TGCAGTGCTAGAGATTCCGCTAGCGGGGGAAGCACAGATACGCAGTATTTT. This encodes CSARDSASGGSTDTQYF.

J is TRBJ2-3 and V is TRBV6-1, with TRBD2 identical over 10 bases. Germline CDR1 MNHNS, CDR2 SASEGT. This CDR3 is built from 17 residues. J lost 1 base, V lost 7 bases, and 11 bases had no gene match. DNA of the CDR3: TGTGCCAGCAATATAGCGGGGGGACTTGTCGGCACAGATACGCAGTATTTT. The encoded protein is CASNIAGGLVGTDTQYF.

The CDR3 bases are TGTGCCAGCAGTAACGACAGGTCCTCACCCCTCCACTTT. Its protein is CASSNDRSSPLHF. The J gene is TRBJ1-6, the V gene TRBV7-9; tentative D call: TRBD1 (6 bases). Trimming took off 6 bases at V and 10 bases at J, with 13 bases between the two ends. The CDR3 is 13 amino acids. Germline CDR1 and CDR2: SEHNR and FQNEAQ (reference sequence).

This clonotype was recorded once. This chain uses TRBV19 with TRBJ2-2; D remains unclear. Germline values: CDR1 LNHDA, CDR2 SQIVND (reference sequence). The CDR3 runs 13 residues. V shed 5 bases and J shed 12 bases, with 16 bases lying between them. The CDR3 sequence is CASSLSAVRKLFF. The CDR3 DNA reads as TGTGCCAGTAGTCTTTCTGCCGTCCGAAAGCTGTTTTTT.

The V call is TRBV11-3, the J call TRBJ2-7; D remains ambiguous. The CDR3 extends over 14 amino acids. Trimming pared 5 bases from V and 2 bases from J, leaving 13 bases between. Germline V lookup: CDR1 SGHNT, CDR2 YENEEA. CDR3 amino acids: CASSAYDRPYEQYF. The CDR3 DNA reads TGTGCCAGCAGCGCGTATGATCGGCCCTACGAGCAGTACTTC.

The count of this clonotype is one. The CDR3 nucleotides read TGTGCCAGCAGTGGACAGAGCAATCAGCCCCAGCATTTT. As protein: CASSGQSNQPQHF. The chain is built from TRBV2 and TRBJ1-5; a weak D match, TRBD1 (5 bases). The CDR3 loop spans 13 amino acids. V was trimmed by 4 bases and J by 1 base, leaving 5 bases between them. Germline-derived CDR1 and CDR2 are SNHLY and FYNNEI.

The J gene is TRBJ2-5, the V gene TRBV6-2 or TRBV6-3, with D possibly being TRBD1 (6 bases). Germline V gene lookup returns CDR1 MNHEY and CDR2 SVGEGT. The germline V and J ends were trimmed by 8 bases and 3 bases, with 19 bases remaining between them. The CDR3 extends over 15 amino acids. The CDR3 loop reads CASSWNNQGKETQYF. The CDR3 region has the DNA TGTGCCAGCTCCTGGAACAATCAGGGGAAAGAGACCCAGTACTTC.

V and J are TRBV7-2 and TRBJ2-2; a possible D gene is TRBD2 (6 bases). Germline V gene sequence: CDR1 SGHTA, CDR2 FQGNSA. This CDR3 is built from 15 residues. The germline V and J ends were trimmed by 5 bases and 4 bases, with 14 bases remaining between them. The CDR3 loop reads CASSGGLWPTGELFF. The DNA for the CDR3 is TGTGCCAGCAGCGGAGGACTATGGCCCACCGGGGAGCTGTTTTTT.

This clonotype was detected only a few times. CDR3 nucleotide sequence: TGCAGTGCTAGAGATCGGGGAGGAGATAATTCACCCCTCCACTTT. Protein: CSARDRGGDNSPLHF. The chain links TRBV20-1 to TRBJ1-6; D unresolved. This CDR3 is built from 15 residues. The germline V gene has CDR1 DFQATT and CDR2 SNEGSKA (reference sequence). Trimming stripped 0 bases from V and 5 bases from J, with 11 bases between.

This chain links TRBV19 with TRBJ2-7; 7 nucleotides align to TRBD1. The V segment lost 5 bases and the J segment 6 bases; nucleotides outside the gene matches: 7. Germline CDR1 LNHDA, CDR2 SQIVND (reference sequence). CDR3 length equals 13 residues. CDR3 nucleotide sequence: TGTGCCAGTAGTCAGGACAGGCTGTTCGAGCAGTACTTC. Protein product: CASSQDRLFEQYF.